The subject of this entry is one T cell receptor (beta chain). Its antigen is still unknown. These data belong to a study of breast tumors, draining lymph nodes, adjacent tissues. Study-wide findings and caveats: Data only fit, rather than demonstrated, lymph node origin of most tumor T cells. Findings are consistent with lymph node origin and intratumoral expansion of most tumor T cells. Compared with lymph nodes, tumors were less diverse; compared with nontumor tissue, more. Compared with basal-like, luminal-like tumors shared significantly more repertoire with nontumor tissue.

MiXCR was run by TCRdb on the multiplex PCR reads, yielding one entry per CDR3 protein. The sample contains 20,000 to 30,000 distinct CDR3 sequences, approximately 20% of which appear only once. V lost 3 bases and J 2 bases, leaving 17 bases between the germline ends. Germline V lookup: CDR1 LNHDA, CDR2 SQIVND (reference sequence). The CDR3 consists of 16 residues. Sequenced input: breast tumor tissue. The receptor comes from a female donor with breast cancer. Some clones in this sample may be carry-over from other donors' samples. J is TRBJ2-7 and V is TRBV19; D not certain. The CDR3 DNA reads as TGTGCCAGTAGTATCCGTGGCGGCCCCCCCCCCTACGAGCAGTACTTC. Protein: CASSIRGGPPPYEQYF.